The 2 T cell receptor beta chains reported below all come from one sample, sequenced in a study of blood T cell repertoires in COVID-19 (dated by TCRdb to about 2020). The library was obtained by the immunoSEQ multiplex PCR assay. The table comes from immuneACCESS by way of TCRdb, which keeps in-frame sequences with V and J called. Part of the clones is missing from these tables; in studies checked, under half for an unresolved V gene and the rest for unknown reasons. The sample data list about 280,000 clones, and about 89% of these were observed just once. Jointly, the top ten make up approximately 8.2% of the sample. Sequencing was done on a sample of peripheral blood. The receptors come from a man aged 35-49 years with active or convalescent COVID-19.

The V call is TRBV18, the J call TRBJ2-1; the D gene is possibly TRBD2 (6 bases). This CDR3 is built from 14 residues. V gave up 0 bases and J gave up 6 bases, with 9 bases separating them. CDR1 is KGHSH, CDR2 LQKENI, per germline. DNA of the CDR3: TGTGCCAGCTCACCACCGTCGGGACTCAATGAGCAGTTCTTC. Amino acid sequence: CASSPPSGLNEQFF.

V usage is TRBV9 and J usage is TRBJ1-1; D unresolved. The CDR3 spans 13 residues. Looked up from germline, CDR1 is SGDLS and CDR2 is YYNGEE. V was cut by 1 base and J by 1 base, with 5 bases left in between. CDR3 coding DNA: TGTGCCAGCAGCGTATCTCCGAACACTGAAGCTTTCTTT. It yields the protein CASSVSPNTEAFF. Based on the CDR3 plus reference TRBV9 and TRBJ1-1, the full variable domain is DSGVTQTPKHLITATGQRVTLRCSPRSGDLSVYWYQQSLDQGLQFLIQYYNGEERAKGNILERFSAQQFPDLHSELNLSSLELGDSALYFCASSVSPNTEAFFGQGTRLTVV.